This is a list of T cell receptor beta chains from one sample in a study of Graves' ophthalmopathy and Graves' hyperthyroidism. TCRdb re-derived calls from the multiplex PCR reads in MiXCR, one entry per CDR3 protein. The table shows some 380,000 distinct CDR3 sequences, with 15% occurring only once. The sequenced sample consisted of peripheral blood. The receptor set was obtained from a woman younger than 30 with stable Graves' hyperthyroidism. The CDR3 runs from the conserved cysteine through the conserved F or W. The D gene is left open where the match is weak. Size values are once, few and many counts, or a class for expanded clones, and some rows have none.

D gene: TRBD2
V gene: TRBV11-2
clone size: many
J gene: TRBJ2-5
CDR3 protein: CASSLEGLAGGFQETQYF
CDR3 DNA: TGTGCCAGCAGCTTAGAGGGACTAGCGGGGGGGTTCCAAGAGACCCAGTACTTC

D gene: TRBD1
V gene: TRBV7-9
clone size: few
J gene: TRBJ1-3
CDR3 protein: CASSLGDRTGNTIYF
CDR3 DNA: TGTGCCAGCAGCTTAGGGGACAGAACGGGAAACACCATATATTTT

D gene: -
V gene: TRBV27
clone size: many
J gene: TRBJ1-6
CDR3 protein: CASSFDEGGNSPLHF
CDR3 DNA: TGTGCCAGCAGTTTTGATGAGGGCGGCAATTCACCCCTCCACTTT

D gene: TRBD1
V gene: TRBV12-3/TRBV12-4
clone size: many
J gene: TRBJ2-7
CDR3 protein: CASSPTGGPAYEQYF
CDR3 DNA: TGTGCCAGCAGTCCCACAGGGGGCCCAGCCTACGAGCAGTACTTC

D gene: -
V gene: TRBV4-2
clone size: many
J gene: TRBJ1-6
CDR3 protein: CASSQAGVPLHF
CDR3 DNA: TGTGCCAGCAGCCAAGCCGGCGTTCCCCTCCACTTT

D gene: TRBD1
V gene: TRBV6-5
clone size: many
J gene: TRBJ1-2
CDR3 protein: CASSSGQGAGYGYTF
CDR3 DNA: TGTGCCAGCAGTTCAGGACAGGGGGCTGGCTATGGCTACACCTTC

D gene: -
V gene: TRBV29-1
clone size: many
J gene: TRBJ1-1
CDR3 protein: CSYRAVGTEAFF
CDR3 DNA: TGCAGCTACCGCGCCGTTGGCACTGAAGCTTTCTTT

D gene: -
V gene: TRBV20-1
clone size: many
J gene: TRBJ1-2
CDR3 protein: CSARDTGHGYTF
CDR3 DNA: TGCAGTGCTAGAGACACAGGGCATGGCTACACCTTC

D gene: -
V gene: TRBV28
clone size: -
J gene: TRBJ2-5
CDR3 protein: CASTTDRTETQYF
CDR3 DNA: TGTGCCAGCACCACCGACAGGACAGAGACCCAGTACTTC

D gene: -
V gene: TRBV7-2
clone size: many
J gene: TRBJ2-7
CDR3 protein: CASSDVREQYF
CDR3 DNA: TGTGCCAGCAGCGATGTCCGCGAGCAGTACTTC

D gene: -
V gene: TRBV5-1
clone size: -
J gene: TRBJ2-7
CDR3 protein: CASSFGASDYEQYF
CDR3 DNA: TGCGCCAGCAGCTTTGGTGCTAGCGACTACGAGCAGTACTTC

D gene: -
V gene: TRBV5-1
clone size: many
J gene: TRBJ1-2
CDR3 protein: CASSLWWTVRYGYTF
CDR3 DNA: TGCGCCAGCAGCTTATGGTGGACGGTGCGGTATGGCTACACCTTC

D gene: -
V gene: TRBV29-1
clone size: many
J gene: TRBJ1-2
CDR3 protein: CSVSRQDYGYTF
CDR3 DNA: TGCAGCGTTTCTAGACAGGACTATGGCTACACCTTC

D gene: -
V gene: TRBV6-1
clone size: many
J gene: TRBJ1-5
CDR3 protein: CASRPGGAGNQPQHF
CDR3 DNA: TGTGCCAGCAGGCCGGGGGGCGCGGGAAATCAGCCCCAGCATTTT

D gene: -
V gene: TRBV11-2
clone size: once
J gene: TRBJ1-5
CDR3 protein: CASSLEGGSNQPQRF
CDR3 DNA: TGTGCCAGCAGCTTAGAGGGAGGTTCCAATCAGCCCCAGCGTTTT

D gene: TRBD1
V gene: TRBV24-1
clone size: many
J gene: TRBJ2-5
CDR3 protein: CATRGTGQQETQYF
CDR3 DNA: TGTGCCACCAGAGGGACAGGCCAACAAGAGACCCAGTACTTC

D gene: -
V gene: TRBV27
clone size: many
J gene: TRBJ2-7
CDR3 protein: CASSLEWSTYEQYF
CDR3 DNA: TGTGCCAGCAGTTTAGAATGGTCGACCTACGAGCAGTACTTC

D gene: -
V gene: TRBV3-1
clone size: -
J gene: TRBJ1-2
CDR3 protein: CASSQAGERGGYGYTF
CDR3 DNA: TGTGCCAGCAGCCAAGCAGGAGAGCGTGGTGGCTATGGCTACACCTTC

D gene: TRBD2
V gene: TRBV12-3/TRBV12-4
clone size: many
J gene: TRBJ2-7
CDR3 protein: CASSYSGDYEQYF
CDR3 DNA: TGTGCCAGCAGTTATAGCGGGGACTACGAGCAGTACTTC

D gene: -
V gene: TRBV6-1
clone size: many
J gene: TRBJ1-1
CDR3 protein: CASGEEAFF
CDR3 DNA: TGTGCCAGCGGGGAGGAAGCTTTCTTT

D gene: -
V gene: TRBV20-1
clone size: many
J gene: TRBJ1-1
CDR3 protein: CSAKHPGTATEAFF
CDR3 DNA: TGCAGTGCTAAGCATCCCGGGACCGCCACTGAAGCTTTCTTT

D gene: -
V gene: TRBV15
clone size: many
J gene: TRBJ1-2
CDR3 protein: CATSRGGNGYTF
CDR3 DNA: TGTGCCACCAGCAGAGGGGGAAATGGCTACACCTTC

D gene: -
V gene: TRBV10-3
clone size: many
J gene: TRBJ1-2
CDR3 protein: CATRGDTSYGYTF
CDR3 DNA: TGTGCCACCCGTGGAGACACTTCCTATGGCTACACCTTC

D gene: -
V gene: TRBV20-1
clone size: many
J gene: TRBJ2-7
CDR3 protein: CSARVGGALTYEQYF
CDR3 DNA: TGCAGTGCCCGTGTTGGGGGAGCATTGACCTACGAGCAGTACTTC

D gene: -
V gene: TRBV7-2
clone size: many
J gene: TRBJ1-5
CDR3 protein: CASSSSGQPQHF
CDR3 DNA: TGTGCCAGCAGCTCATCAGGGCAGCCCCAGCATTTT

D gene: TRBD2
V gene: TRBV6-6
clone size: -
J gene: TRBJ2-3
CDR3 protein: CASSWVAGLTDTQYF
CDR3 DNA: TGTGCCAGCAGTTGGGTAGCGGGGCTCACAGATACGCAGTATTTT

D gene: TRBD1
V gene: TRBV5-1
clone size: -
J gene: TRBJ2-5
CDR3 protein: CASSLVQGAETQYF
CDR3 DNA: TGCGCCAGCAGCTTGGTTCAGGGGGCTGAGACCCAGTACTTC

D gene: TRBD1
V gene: TRBV20-1
clone size: many
J gene: TRBJ2-5
CDR3 protein: CSARTGAETQYF
CDR3 DNA: TGCAGTGCTAGGACAGGGGCGGAGACCCAGTACTTC

D gene: -
V gene: TRBV2
clone size: many
J gene: TRBJ2-3
CDR3 protein: CARSRAGDTQYF
CDR3 DNA: TGTGCCAGATCCCGGGCTGGGGATACGCAGTATTTT

D gene: -
V gene: TRBV12-5
clone size: many
J gene: TRBJ1-1
CDR3 protein: CASGGERTEAFF
CDR3 DNA: TGTGCTAGTGGGGGGGAGAGAACTGAAGCTTTCTTT

D gene: -
V gene: TRBV6-5
clone size: few
J gene: TRBJ2-5
CDR3 protein: CASSLGRRGETQYF
CDR3 DNA: TGTGCCAGCAGTTTAGGGAGACGGGGAGAGACCCAGTACTTC

D gene: TRBD1
V gene: TRBV13
clone size: -
J gene: TRBJ2-3
CDR3 protein: CASSSDRVTDTQYF
CDR3 DNA: TGTGCCAGCAGCTCGGACAGGGTGACAGATACGCAGTATTTT

D gene: TRBD1
V gene: TRBV11-2
clone size: many
J gene: TRBJ2-7
CDR3 protein: CASSPIGTARWAYEQYF
CDR3 DNA: TGTGCCAGCAGCCCCATCGGGACAGCTAGGTGGGCCTACGAGCAGTACTTC

D gene: -
V gene: TRBV5-6
clone size: many
J gene: TRBJ1-6
CDR3 protein: CASGPSGSPLHF
CDR3 DNA: TGTGCCAGCGGCCCTTCTGGCTCACCCCTCCACTTT

D gene: TRBD2
V gene: TRBV12-3/TRBV12-4
clone size: many
J gene: TRBJ2-2
CDR3 protein: CASSHLAGGGGELFF
CDR3 DNA: TGTGCCAGCAGTCACCTAGCGGGGGGCGGCGGGGAGCTGTTTTTT

D gene: -
V gene: TRBV25-1
clone size: many
J gene: TRBJ1-2
CDR3 protein: CASSEFGVNYGYTF
CDR3 DNA: TGTGCCAGCAGTGAATTCGGGGTAAACTATGGCTACACCTTC

D gene: -
V gene: TRBV20-1
clone size: many
J gene: TRBJ2-5
CDR3 protein: CSARANVRQAAGETQYF
CDR3 DNA: TGCAGTGCTAGAGCAAACGTCCGACAAGCGGCGGGGGAGACCCAGTACTTC

D gene: -
V gene: TRBV10-3
clone size: -
J gene: TRBJ2-2
CDR3 protein: CAINSGTANTGELFF
CDR3 DNA: TGTGCCATCAACTCCGGGACTGCGAACACCGGGGAGCTGTTTTTT

D gene: -
V gene: TRBV6-2/TRBV6-3
clone size: many
J gene: TRBJ1-1
CDR3 protein: CASSYSGYGNQAFF
CDR3 DNA: TGTGCCAGCAGTTACTCGGGGTACGGCAATCAAGCTTTCTTT

D gene: TRBD1
V gene: TRBV20-1
clone size: many
J gene: TRBJ2-4
CDR3 protein: CSARATGQGGIQYF
CDR3 DNA: TGCAGTGCTAGAGCCACGGGACAGGGTGGCATTCAGTACTTC

D gene: -
V gene: TRBV9
clone size: few
J gene: TRBJ2-5
CDR3 protein: CASSVGTNNVLLETKYF
CDR3 DNA: TGTGCCAGCAGCGTAGGGACGAATAATGTTCTGTTAGAGACCAAGTACTTC